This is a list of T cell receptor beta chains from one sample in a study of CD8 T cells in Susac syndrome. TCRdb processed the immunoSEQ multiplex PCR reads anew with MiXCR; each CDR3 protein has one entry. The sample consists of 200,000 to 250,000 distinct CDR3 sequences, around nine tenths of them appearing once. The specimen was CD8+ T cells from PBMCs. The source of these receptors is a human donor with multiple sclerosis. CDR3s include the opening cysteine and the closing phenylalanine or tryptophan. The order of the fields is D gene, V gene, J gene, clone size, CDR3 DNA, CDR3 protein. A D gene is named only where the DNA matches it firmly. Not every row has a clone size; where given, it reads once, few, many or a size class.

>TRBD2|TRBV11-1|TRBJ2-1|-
TGTGCCAGCAGCTCCGGACTAGCGGGGGCTTATTCTCCCAGCTCCTACAATGAGCAGTTCTTC
CASSSGLAGAYSPSSYNEQFF
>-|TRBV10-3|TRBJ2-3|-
TGTGCCATCAGTACTCAGCTGGATACGCAGTATTTT
CAISTQLDTQYF
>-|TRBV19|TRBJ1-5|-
TGTGCCAGTAGTATATGGGGGATCAACCAGCCCCAGCATTTT
CASSIWGINQPQHF
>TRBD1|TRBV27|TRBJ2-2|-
TGTGCCAGCAGTATCCAGGGGGCTTACACCGGGGAGCTGTTTTTT
CASSIQGAYTGELFF
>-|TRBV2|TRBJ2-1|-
TGTGCCACCTCAGGACAAAACCTCTACAATGAGCAGTTCTTC
CATSGQNLYNEQFF
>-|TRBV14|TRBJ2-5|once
TGTGCCAGCAGCCACGGAGTGGTGGGGCGCGGGCATTTTCGCTGGGAGACCCAGTACTTC
CASSHGVVGRGHFRWETQYF
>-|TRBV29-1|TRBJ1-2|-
TGCAGCGCTATCGCCGGGGGACTGTCTTACTATGGCTACACCTTC
CSAIAGGLSYYGYTF
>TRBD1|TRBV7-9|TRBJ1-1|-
TGTGCCAGCAGAAACGACAGGGGGCAGGGTTCGGGTGAAGCTTTCTTT
CASRNDRGQGSGEAFF
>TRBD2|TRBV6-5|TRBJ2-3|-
TGTGCCAGCAGTTCCATTAGCGGGAGCACAGATACGCAGTATTTT
CASSSISGSTDTQYF
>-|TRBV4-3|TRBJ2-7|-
TGCGCCAGCAGCCAAGGTCTTGTATCCCACTTATCAACCTACGAGCAGTACTTC
CASSQGLVSHLSTYEQYF
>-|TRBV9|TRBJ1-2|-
TGTGCCAGCAGCGTAGATTACAGAAGAGCGGAAGGCTACACCTTC
CASSVDYRRAEGYTF
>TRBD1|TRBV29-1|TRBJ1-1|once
TGCAGCGTTGGAGGGGACAGCCGCAGCTGGGCTGAAGCTTTCTTT
CSVGGDSRSWAEAFF
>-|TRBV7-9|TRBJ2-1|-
TGTGCCAGCAGCCCCCCGGACACCTCCTACAATGAGCAGTTCTTC
CASSPPDTSYNEQFF
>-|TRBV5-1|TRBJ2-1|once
TGCGCCAGCAGCTTGGTGGTAGCGGGACAGAATGAGCAGTTCTTC
CASSLVVAGQNEQFF
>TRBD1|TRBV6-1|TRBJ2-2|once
TGTGCCAGCAGTGACCCCACAAGGGGGCGGTCCGGGGAGCTGTTTTTT
CASSDPTRGRSGELFF
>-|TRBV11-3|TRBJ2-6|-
TGTGCCAGCAGCCCAGGGGATATCAACGTCCTGACTTTC
CASSPGDINVLTF
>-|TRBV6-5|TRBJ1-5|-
TGTGCCAGCAGCCCGCACCCTCCCGTGGATCAGCCCCAGCATTTT
CASSPHPPVDQPQHF
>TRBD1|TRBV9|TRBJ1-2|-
TGTGCCAGCAGCGGACAGGGCGGAAGCTATGGCTACACCTTC
CASSGQGGSYGYTF
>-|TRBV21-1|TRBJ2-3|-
TGTGCCAGCAGCAAAGAAGGAACAGGACCATCAATCACAGATACGCAGTATTTT
CASSKEGTGPSITDTQYF
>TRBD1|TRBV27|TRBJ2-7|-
TGTGCCAGCAGTCTGCAGGGGGCGGGTTACGAGCAGTACTTC
CASSLQGAGYEQYF
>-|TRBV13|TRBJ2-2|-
TGTGCCAGCAGCAACCGGGAAAAGAACACCGGGGAGCTGTTTTTT
CASSNREKNTGELFF
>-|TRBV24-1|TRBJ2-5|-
TGTGCCACCAGTCTCGGTTTAGAAGAGACCCAGTACTTC
CATSLGLEETQYF
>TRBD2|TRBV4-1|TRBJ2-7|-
TGCGCCAGCAGCGTAGGACTAGCGGGGGGGGGACACGAGCAGTACTTC
CASSVGLAGGGHEQYF
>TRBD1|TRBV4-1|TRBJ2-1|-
TGCGCCAGCAGCCACCACGGGACAGGGTACCTCAATGAGCAGTTCTTC
CASSHHGTGYLNEQFF
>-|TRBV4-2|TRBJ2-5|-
TGTGCCAGCAGCCCCGAAAATTCAGGGACAGAGACCCAGTACTTC
CASSPENSGTETQYF
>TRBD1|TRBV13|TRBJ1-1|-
TGTGCCAGCAGCCTCCCGACAGGGCAAGTACCCATGAACACTGAAGCTTTCTTT
CASSLPTGQVPMNTEAFF
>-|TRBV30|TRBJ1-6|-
TGTGCCTGGAGTATGACAGGCCTAAATTCACCCCTCCACTTT
CAWSMTGLNSPLHF
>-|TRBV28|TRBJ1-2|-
TGTGCCAGCAGCCCTGGATCCTCTGGCTACACCTTC
CASSPGSSGYTF
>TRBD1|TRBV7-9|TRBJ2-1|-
TGTGCCAGCAGCCCATTAGGGGGCGGGTCCGACAATGAGCAGTTCTTC
CASSPLGGGSDNEQFF
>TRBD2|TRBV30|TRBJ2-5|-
TGTGCCTGGGACTCCCTTGCGGGGGTTCGTGGAGAGACCCAGTACTTC
CAWDSLAGVRGETQYF
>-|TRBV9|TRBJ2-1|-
TGTGCCAGCAGCGTACGCCACAATGAGCAGTTCTTC
CASSVRHNEQFF
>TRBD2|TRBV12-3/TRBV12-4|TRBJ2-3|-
TGTGCCAGCAGTTTTCTCCTAACTAGCGGACCAACAACTAACACAGATACGCAGTATTTT
CASSFLLTSGPTTNTDTQYF
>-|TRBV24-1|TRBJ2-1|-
TGTGCCACCAGTGATCAGCGGGCTAACAATGAGCAGTTCTTC
CATSDQRANNEQFF
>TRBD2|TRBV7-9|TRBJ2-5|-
TGTGCCAGCAGCTTAGTACTAGCGGGAGAGACCCAGTACTTC
CASSLVLAGETQYF
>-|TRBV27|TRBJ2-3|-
TGTGCCAGCAGTCACAACCCCAGGGTACTCACAGATACGCAGTATTTT
CASSHNPRVLTDTQYF
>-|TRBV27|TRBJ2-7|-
TGTGCCAGCAGTCCCCCCGCGTTGGGGACCTACGAGCAGTACTTC
CASSPPALGTYEQYF
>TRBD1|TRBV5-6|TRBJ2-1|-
TGTGCCAGCAGCTCCGAGGGACAGGGGGTGAGTGAGCAGTTCTTC
CASSSEGQGVSEQFF
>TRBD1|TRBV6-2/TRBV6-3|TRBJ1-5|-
TGTGCCAGCAGCCTGACAGGGAGTGGACAGCCCCAGCATTTT
CASSLTGSGQPQHF
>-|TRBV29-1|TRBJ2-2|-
TGCAGCGGGGGGGACAGTTACACCGGGGAGCTGTTTTTT
CSGGDSYTGELFF
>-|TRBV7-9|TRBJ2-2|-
TGTGCCAGCAGCTCGTACAGAAACACCGGGGAGCTGTTTTTT
CASSSYRNTGELFF
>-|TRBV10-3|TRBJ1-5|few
TGTGCCATCAGTGAGTCTGGTCAGCCCCAGCATTTT
CAISESGQPQHF
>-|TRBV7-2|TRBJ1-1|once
TGTGCCAGCAGCTCGCCCCCCGAAGATGAAGCTTTCTTT
CASSSPPEDEAFF
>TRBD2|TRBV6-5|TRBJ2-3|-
TGTGCCAGCAGTTACGGTAGCGGGGGGGCACCGGATACGCAGTATTTT
CASSYGSGGAPDTQYF
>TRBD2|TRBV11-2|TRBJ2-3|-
TGTGCCAGCAGCCGCGGACTAGCGGGGGGCACAGATACGCAGTATTTT
CASSRGLAGGTDTQYF
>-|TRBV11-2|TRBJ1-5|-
TGTGCCAGCAGCTTTGGTGACGGGGGAAATGTGCATTTT
CASSFGDGGNVHF
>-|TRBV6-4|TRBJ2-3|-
TGTGCCAGCAGTGACTCTCCCCCCAGGCACTTAGATACGCAGTATTTT
CASSDSPPRHLDTQYF
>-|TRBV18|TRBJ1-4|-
TGTGCCAGCTCTCCCAACAGTCCAACTAATGAAAAACTGTTTTTT
CASSPNSPTNEKLFF
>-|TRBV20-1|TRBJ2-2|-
TGCAGTGCTAGAGACGGGGGAGTTATCGGGGAGCTGTTTTTT
CSARDGGVIGELFF
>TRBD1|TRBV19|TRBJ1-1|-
TGTGCCAGTATTCCCCTTACAGGGGGAGGAACTGAAGCTTTCTTT
CASIPLTGGGTEAFF
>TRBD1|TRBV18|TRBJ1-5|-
TGTGCCAGCTCACCATGGACAGGAGATCAGCCCCAGCATTTT
CASSPWTGDQPQHF
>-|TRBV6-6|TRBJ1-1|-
TGTGCCACCGGGGAGGGGAACACTGAAGCTTTCTTT
CATGEGNTEAFF
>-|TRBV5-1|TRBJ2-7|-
TGCGCCAGCAGCTTGGTGGGCGAGAGGGGCGAGCAGTACTTC
CASSLVGERGEQYF
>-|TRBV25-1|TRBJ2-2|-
TGTGCCAGCAGTGACGGGAGACAGGGAGACACCGGGGAGCTGTTTTTT
CASSDGRQGDTGELFF
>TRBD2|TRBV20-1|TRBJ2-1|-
TGCAGTGCTATAGCGGGGGGGCCTTCGGGTGAGCAGTTCTTC
CSAIAGGPSGEQFF
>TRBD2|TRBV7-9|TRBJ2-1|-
TGTGCCAGCATGGATGGGGGTTGGGAGGGTGAGCAGTTCTTC
CASMDGGWEGEQFF